The 16 T cell receptor beta chains presented below share a single source sample, sequenced in a study of T cell changes during pregnancy in multiple sclerosis. Measured with immunoSEQ multiplex PCR; TCRdb has only the in-frame clones, and not every one. The data show roughly 46,000 clones, roughly 80% seen once. The sample in question was CD4+ T cells from peripheral blood mononuclear cells, obtained before pregnancy. The receptors come from a female donor with multiple sclerosis, enrolled in a pregnancy study.

The chain links TRBV18 to TRBJ2-2; the match to TRBD1 covers 8 bases. This CDR3 contains 17 residues. Losses at the gene ends were 2 bases for V and 4 bases for J; bases not matched to a gene: 9. Germline CDR1 is KGHSH and CDR2 is LQKENI. In nucleotides, the CDR3 is TGTGCCAGCTCACCATCCTTGACAGGGGCCAGCACCGGGGAGCTGTTTTTT. Protein product: CASSPSLTGASTGELFF.

This sequence joins TRBV6-5 and TRBJ1-1; 7 nucleotides agree with TRBD1. This CDR3 has 14 amino acids. The germline gives CDR1 MNHEY, CDR2 SVGAGI. Trimming cost V 6 bases and J 7 bases; bases outside gene matches: 11. CDR3 nucleotide sequence: TGTGCCAGCAGACCCCGGAGGGACAGTAGTGAAGCTTTCTTT. Amino acid sequence: CASRPRRDSSEAFF.

This chain connects TRBV4-1 to TRBJ1-1; D is ambiguous. V was shortened by 3 bases and J by 2 bases, with 13 bases between the two germline ends. Germline loops: CDR1 MGHRA, CDR2 YSYEKL. The CDR3 runs to 15 residues. CDR3 protein: CASSHLEGRNTEAFF. CDR3 in DNA: TGCGCCAGCAGCCACCTCGAGGGCAGAAACACTGAAGCTTTCTTT.

This sequence joins TRBV5-1 and TRBJ1-1; tentative D call: TRBD1 (6 bases). Germline assignment: CDR1 SGHRS and CDR2 YFSETQ. This CDR3 is 15 amino acids long. Trimming stripped 4 bases from V and 6 bases from J, with 19 bases between. DNA for the CDR3: TGCGCCAGCAGCGACCTACAGGGCGGCGGCGCTGAAGCTTTCTTT. It translates to CASSDLQGGGAEAFF.

The chain combines TRBV21-1 with TRBJ1-2. TRBV21-1 is shown as a pseudogene. The CDR3 totals 16 residues. The DNA for the CDR3 is TGTGCCAGCAGGTTCGTAAAACCGGAGACGGGGGTGGGCTACACCTTC. It codes for CASRFVKPETGVGYTF.

V usage is TRBV10-1 and J usage is TRBJ2-2; D is unresolved. The CDR3 spans 13 residues. V lost 4 bases to trimming and J lost 8 bases, with 11 bases between them. Germline V CDR1 and CDR2: WNHNN, SYGVQD (reference sequence). DNA of the CDR3: TGCGCCAGCAGTGGGCCCGATTTGGGGGAGCTGTTTTTT. Protein product: CASSGPDLGELFF.

The CDR3 protein is CASSRTDYSGNTIYF. Written as DNA, the CDR3 is TGTGCCAGCTCTCGGACAGACTACTCTGGAAACACCATATATTTT. This sequence joins TRBV19 and TRBJ1-3; possible D gene TRBD1, 6 bases. The CDR3 is 15 residues long. Germline loops: CDR1 LNHDA, CDR2 SQIVND (reference sequence). The V end was cut by 9 bases, the J end by 0 bases, with 15 bases between. Drawing the rest from reference TRBV19 and TRBJ1-3, the complete variable domain is DGGITQSPKYLFRKEGQNVTLSCEQNLNHDAMYWYRQDPGQGLRLIYYSQIVNDFQKGDIAEGYSVSREKKESFPLTVTSAQKNPTAFYLCASSRTDYSGNTIYFGEGSWLTVV.

The chain is built from TRBV30 and TRBJ1-2; the D is unclear. This CDR3 is built from 13 residues. Trimming shortened V by 4 bases and J by 4 bases, and 13 bases separated the two germline ends. The germline V gene encodes CDR1 GTSNPN and CDR2 SVGIG (reference sequence). This CDR3 is CAWTYHGIYGYTF. The CDR3 region has the DNA TGTGCCTGGACCTACCACGGTATCTATGGCTACACCTTC.

The chain couples TRBV11-2 to TRBJ2-7; 7 bases map to TRBD1. CDR3 length: 16 amino acids. After removal of 5 bases from V and 2 bases from J, the junction contained 12 bases not matched to a gene. In germline, CDR1 is SGHAT, CDR2 FQNNGV. The CDR3 DNA sequence: TGTGCCAGCAGCCCAATCTCCCGGGACAGCCCCTACGAGCAGTACTTC. The encoded protein is CASSPISRDSPYEQYF.

The rearrangement links TRBV2 to TRBJ2-7, with a tentative D call TRBD2 (6 bases). Trimming removed 8 bases from V and 0 bases from J, with 14 bases in between. The CDR3 is 14 amino acids. Germline V gene sequence: CDR1 SNHLY, CDR2 FYNNEI. The CDR3 sequence: CASGGAGSSYEQYF. The CDR3 DNA follows: TGTGCCAGCGGAGGGGCGGGTAGCTCCTACGAGCAGTACTTC.

The chain links TRBV21-1 to TRBJ1-2; the table's D call, TRBD1, was not checked against the DNA. TRBV21-1 corresponds to a pseudogene. The CDR3 extends over 17 amino acids. CDR3 nucleotides: TGTGCCAGCAGCACACTGTGGGACAGGGGGCGCAACTATGGCTACACCTTC. Its protein product is CASSTLWDRGRNYGYTF.

This rearrangement joins TRBV2 to TRBJ2-3; 9 bases fit TRBD2. J lost 4 bases, V lost 4 bases, and 6 bases had no gene match. The germline CDR1 and CDR2 sequences are SNHLY and FYNNEI. This CDR3 has 15 amino acids. The CDR3 sequence: CASSVAGGPPDTQYF. The CDR3 nucleotides read TGTGCCAGCAGTGTGGCGGGGGGGCCTCCAGATACGCAGTATTTT.

The chain links TRBV19 to TRBJ2-7, with D perhaps matching TRBD2 (6 bases). The CDR3 sequence is 14 residues long. V gave up 2 bases and J gave up 3 bases, with 11 bases separating them. Germline values: CDR1 LNHDA, CDR2 SQIVND (reference sequence). Written as DNA, the CDR3 is TGTGCCAGTAGTATAACTAGCTTAAGCTACGAGCAGTACTTC. It codes for CASSITSLSYEQYF.

As regards this clone: Other DNA sequences in this sample translate to the same CDR3. The chain is built from TRBV7-2 and TRBJ2-3; no reliable D call. The V end was cut by 2 bases, the J end by 0 bases, with 9 bases between. Per the germline V gene, CDR1 is SGHTA and CDR2 is FQGNSA. The CDR3 runs 15 residues. CDR3 in DNA: TGTGCCAGCAGCTTAAACAGTCCAAGCACAGATACGCAGTATTTT. It is translated as CASSLNSPSTDTQYF.

The chain has TRBV19 and TRBJ1-1, with D possibly TRBD1 on 6 matching bases. V was pared by 7 bases and J by 1 base, with 10 bases between. CDR1 and CDR2 (germline): LNHDA, SQIVND (reference sequence). This CDR3 is 13 amino acids long. CDR3 sequence reads: CASNRGANTEAFF. Written as DNA, the CDR3 is TGTGCCAGTAATCGGGGGGCGAACACTGAAGCTTTCTTT. Using reference TRBV19 and TRBJ1-1 for the parts outside the CDR3, the full variable domain is DGGITQSPKYLFRKEGQNVTLSCEQNLNHDAMYWYRQDPGQGLRLIYYSQIVNDFQKGDIAEGYSVSREKKESFPLTVTSAQKNPTAFYLCASNRGANTEAFFGQGTRLTVV.

The chain couples TRBV11-2 to TRBJ1-2; 8 nucleotides line up with TRBD1. The V gene's germline CDR1 is SGHAT and CDR2 FQNNGV. The CDR3 length is 16 residues. The trim removed 7 bases at V and 2 bases at J, leaving 12 bases unmatched. The CDR3 DNA reads TGTGCCAGCACCCGTTCCGGGACAGGAGGGAACTATGGCTACACCTTC. Amino acids: CASTRSGTGGNYGYTF.